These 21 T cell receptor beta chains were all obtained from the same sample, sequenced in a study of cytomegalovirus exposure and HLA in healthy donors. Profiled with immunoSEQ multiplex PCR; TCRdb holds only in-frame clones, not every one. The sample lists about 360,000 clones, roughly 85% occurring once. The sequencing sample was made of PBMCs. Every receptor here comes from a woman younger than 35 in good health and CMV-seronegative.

CDR3 sequence reads: CASSQKASGVLGGEAFF. CDR3 nucleotides: TGCGCCAGCAGCCAAAAAGCCAGCGGCGTACTCGGGGGTGAAGCTTTCTTT. The genes are TRBV4-1 and TRBJ1-1; maybe TRBD1 (5 bases). The length of the CDR3 is 17 residues. The germline gives CDR1 MGHRA, CDR2 YSYEKL. V lost 2 bases and J lost 7, with 23 bases in between.

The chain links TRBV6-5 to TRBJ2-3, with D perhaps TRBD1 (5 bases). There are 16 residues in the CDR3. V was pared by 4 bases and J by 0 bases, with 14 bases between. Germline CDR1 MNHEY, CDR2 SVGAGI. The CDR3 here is CASSFYVTASTDTQYF. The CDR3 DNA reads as TGTGCCAGCAGTTTCTATGTGACAGCTAGCACAGATACGCAGTATTTT.

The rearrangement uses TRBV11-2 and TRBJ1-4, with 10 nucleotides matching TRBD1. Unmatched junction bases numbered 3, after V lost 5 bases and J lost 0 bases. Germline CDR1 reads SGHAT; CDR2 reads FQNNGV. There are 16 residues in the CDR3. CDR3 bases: TGTGCCAGCAGCCTCGGGACAGGGGCAACTAATGAAAAACTGTTTTTT. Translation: CASSLGTGATNEKLFF.

CDR3 coding DNA: TGTGCCACCCAGCGGGCCCGGGGCGAGCAGTACTTC. This codes for CATQRARGEQYF. V and J are TRBV7-8 and TRBJ2-7; D is possibly TRBD2 (6 bases). The length of the CDR3 is 12 residues. Germline V CDR1 and CDR2: SGHVS, FQNEAQ. The V end lost 10 bases, the J end lost 6 bases, and 16 bases lay between the germline ends.

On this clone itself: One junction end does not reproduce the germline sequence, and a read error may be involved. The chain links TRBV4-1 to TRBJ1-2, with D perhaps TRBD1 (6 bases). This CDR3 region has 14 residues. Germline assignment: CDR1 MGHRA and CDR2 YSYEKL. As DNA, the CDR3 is TGTGCCAGCAGCCAAGAACAGGGACGAGGTGGCTACACCTTC. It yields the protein CASSQEQGRGGYTF.

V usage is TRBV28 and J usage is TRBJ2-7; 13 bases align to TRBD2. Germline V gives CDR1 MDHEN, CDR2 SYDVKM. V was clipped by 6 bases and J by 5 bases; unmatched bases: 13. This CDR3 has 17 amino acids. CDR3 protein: CASSLLRLAGGTHEQYF. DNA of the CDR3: TGTGCCAGCAGCCTCCTCCGACTAGCGGGAGGTACCCACGAGCAGTACTTC.

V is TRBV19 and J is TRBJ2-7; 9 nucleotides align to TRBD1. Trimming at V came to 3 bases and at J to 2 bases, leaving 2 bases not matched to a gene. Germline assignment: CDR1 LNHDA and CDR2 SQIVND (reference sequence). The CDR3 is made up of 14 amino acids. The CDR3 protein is CASSMGQGPYEQYF. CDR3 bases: TGTGCCAGTAGTATGGGACAGGGACCCTACGAGCAGTACTTC.

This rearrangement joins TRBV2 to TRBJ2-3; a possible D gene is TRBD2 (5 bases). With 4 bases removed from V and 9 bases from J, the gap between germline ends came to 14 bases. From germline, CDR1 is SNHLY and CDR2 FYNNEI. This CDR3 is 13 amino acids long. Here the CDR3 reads CASSAPPSGTQYF. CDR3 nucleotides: TGTGCCAGCAGTGCACCTCCATCGGGGACGCAGTATTTT.

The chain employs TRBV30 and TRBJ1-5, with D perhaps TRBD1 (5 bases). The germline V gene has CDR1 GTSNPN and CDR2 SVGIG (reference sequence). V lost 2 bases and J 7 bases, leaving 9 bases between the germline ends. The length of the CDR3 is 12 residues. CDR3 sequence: CAWSRGEQPQHF. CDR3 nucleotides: TGTGCCTGGAGTCGGGGGGAACAGCCCCAGCATTTT.

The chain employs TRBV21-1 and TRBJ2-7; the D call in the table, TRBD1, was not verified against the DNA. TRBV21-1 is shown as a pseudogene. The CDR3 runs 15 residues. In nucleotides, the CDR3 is TGTGCCAGCAGCGTAAGGGACAGGGCCACCGACGAGCAGTACTTC. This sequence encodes CASSVRDRATDEQYF.

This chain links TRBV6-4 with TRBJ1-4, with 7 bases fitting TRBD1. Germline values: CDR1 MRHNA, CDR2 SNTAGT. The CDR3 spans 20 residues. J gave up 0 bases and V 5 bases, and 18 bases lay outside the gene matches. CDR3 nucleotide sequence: TGTGCCAGCAGTTCCGAGGACAGGCAGAGAGAAAATGCAACTAATGAAAAACTGTTTTTT. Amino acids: CASSSEDRQRENATNEKLFF.

The CDR3 reads CASSSGDRGNFEAFF. CDR3 DNA: TGTGCCAGCAGTTCCGGGGACAGGGGAAACTTTGAAGCTTTCTTT. The rearrangement joins TRBV6-1 to TRBJ1-1; 10 nucleotides match TRBD1. The ends lost 5 bases at V and 7 bases at J; junction bases unmatched: 10. The CDR3 runs to 15 residues. Germline-derived CDR1 and CDR2 are MNHNS and SASEGT.

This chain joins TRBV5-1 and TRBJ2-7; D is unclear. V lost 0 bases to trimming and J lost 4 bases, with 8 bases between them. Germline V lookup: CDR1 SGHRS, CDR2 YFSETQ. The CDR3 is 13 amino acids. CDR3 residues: CASSLASGYEQYF. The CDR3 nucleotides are TGCGCCAGCAGCTTGGCTTCAGGATACGAGCAGTACTTC.

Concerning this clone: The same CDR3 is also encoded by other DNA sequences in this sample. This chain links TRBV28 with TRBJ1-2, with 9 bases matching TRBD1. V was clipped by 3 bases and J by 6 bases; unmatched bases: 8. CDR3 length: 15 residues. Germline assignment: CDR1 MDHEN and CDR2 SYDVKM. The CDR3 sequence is CASSLSPRQGDGYTF. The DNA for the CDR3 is TGTGCCAGCAGTTTGAGTCCTCGACAGGGGGATGGCTACACCTTC.

The CDR3 spells CASSLRSGQGTYTGELFF. The DNA of the CDR3 is TGCGCCAGCAGCTTGCGATCGGGACAGGGGACCTACACCGGGGAGCTGTTTTTT. The gene calls are TRBV5-1 and TRBJ2-2; 10 bases are a match to TRBD1. Germline lookup yields CDR1 SGHRS and CDR2 YFSETQ. The CDR3 loop spans 18 amino acids. The junction had 9 bases not matched to a gene; V was cut back by 1 base and J by 3 bases.

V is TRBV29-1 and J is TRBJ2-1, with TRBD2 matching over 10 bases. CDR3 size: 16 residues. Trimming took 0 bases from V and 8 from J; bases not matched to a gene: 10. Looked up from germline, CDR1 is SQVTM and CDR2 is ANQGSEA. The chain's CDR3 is CSVEDPTSGLRDEQFF. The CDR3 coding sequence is TGCAGCGTTGAAGATCCGACTAGCGGGTTGAGGGATGAGCAGTTCTTC.

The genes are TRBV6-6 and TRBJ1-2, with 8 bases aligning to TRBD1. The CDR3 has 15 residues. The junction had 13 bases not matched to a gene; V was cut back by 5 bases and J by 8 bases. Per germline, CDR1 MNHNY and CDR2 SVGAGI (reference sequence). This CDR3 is CASSTSDREARGYTF. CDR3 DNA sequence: TGTGCCAGCAGTACCTCGGACAGGGAGGCGAGGGGCTACACCTTC.

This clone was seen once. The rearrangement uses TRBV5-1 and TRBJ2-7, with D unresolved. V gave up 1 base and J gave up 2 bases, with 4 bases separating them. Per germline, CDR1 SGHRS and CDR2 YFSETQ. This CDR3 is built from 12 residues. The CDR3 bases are TGCGCCAGCAGCTTGTCCACCTACGAGCAGTACTTC. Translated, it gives CASSLSTYEQYF.

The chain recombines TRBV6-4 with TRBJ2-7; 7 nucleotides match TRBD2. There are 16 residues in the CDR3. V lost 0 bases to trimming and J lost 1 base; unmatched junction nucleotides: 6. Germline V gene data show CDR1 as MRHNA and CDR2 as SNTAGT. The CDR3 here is CASSDSLAGVSYEQYF. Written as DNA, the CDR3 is TGTGCCAGCAGTGACTCGTTGGCGGGAGTTTCCTACGAGCAGTACTTC.

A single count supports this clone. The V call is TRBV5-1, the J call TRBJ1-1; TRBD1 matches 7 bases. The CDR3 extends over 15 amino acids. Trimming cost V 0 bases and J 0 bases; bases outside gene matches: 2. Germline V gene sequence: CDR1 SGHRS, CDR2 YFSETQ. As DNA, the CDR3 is TGCGCCAGCAGCTTGGGGACAGGTATGAACACTGAAGCTTTCTTT. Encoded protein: CASSLGTGMNTEAFF.

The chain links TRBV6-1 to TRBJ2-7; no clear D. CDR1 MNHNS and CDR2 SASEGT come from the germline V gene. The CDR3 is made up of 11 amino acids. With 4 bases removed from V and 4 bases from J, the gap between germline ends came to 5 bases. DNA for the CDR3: TGTGCCAGCAGTGTAATATACGAGCAGTACTTC. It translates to CASSVIYEQYF.